Below, 2 T cell receptor beta chains from the same sample are listed, as sequenced in a study of cytomegalovirus exposure and HLA in healthy donors. Sequenced by immunoSEQ multiplex PCR; TCRdb stores in-frame clones only, minus some. The sample yields roughly 250,000 clones, about 90% seen once. The sample was PBMCs. These receptors all come from a woman in her 30s in good health and CMV-seropositive.

The V call is TRBV2, the J call TRBJ2-5, with 8 positions matching TRBD1. Per germline, CDR1 SNHLY and CDR2 FYNNEI. V shed 5 bases and J 5 bases; nucleotides not matched to a gene: 7. CDR3 length: 14 residues. The CDR3, as DNA: TGTGCCAGCAGTCGACAGGGGCAAGGGGAGACCCAGTACTTC. As protein: CASSRQGQGETQYF.

This chain uses TRBV15 with TRBJ1-4, with 9 bases matching TRBD1. V shed 1 base, J shed 7 bases, and the junction held 7 bases outside the gene matches. The germline V gene encodes CDR1 LNHNV and CDR2 YYDKDF (reference sequence). This CDR3 is 16 amino acids long. Here the CDR3 reads CATSRGGTGRSEKLFF. The CDR3 coding sequence is TGTGCCACCAGCAGAGGAGGGACAGGGAGGAGTGAAAAACTGTTTTTT. Using reference TRBV15 and TRBJ1-4 for the parts outside the CDR3, the full variable domain is DAMVIQNPRYQVTQFGKPVTLSCSQTLNHNVMYWYQQKSSQAPKLLFHYYDKDFNNEADTPDNFQSRRPNTSFCFLDIRSPGLGDTAMYLCATSRGGTGRSEKLFFGSGTQLSVL.